The clone carrying this TCR beta chain was seen only a few times. Germline CDR1 and CDR2: SEHNR and FQNEAQ (reference sequence). The CDR3 contains 15 residues. V shed 2 bases, J shed 1 base, and the junction held 0 bases outside the gene matches. This record belongs to a study of PD-L1 blockade in urothelial cancer. Profiled with immunoSEQ multiplex PCR; TCRdb holds only in-frame clones, not every one. The sample carries roughly 52,000 clones, more than 65% recorded once. Time point meaning: pretreatment peripheral blood. Material: PBMCs, obtained around atezolizumab (anti-PD-L1) treatment. The receptor's source is a man aged 65-85 years with urothelial cancer. This rearrangement joins TRBV7-9 to TRBJ2-1, with TRBD2 matching over 9 bases. The CDR3 loop is CASSLLAGSYNEQFF. Here the CDR3 DNA reads TGTGCCAGCAGCTTACTAGCGGGATCCTACAATGAGCAGTTCTTC.